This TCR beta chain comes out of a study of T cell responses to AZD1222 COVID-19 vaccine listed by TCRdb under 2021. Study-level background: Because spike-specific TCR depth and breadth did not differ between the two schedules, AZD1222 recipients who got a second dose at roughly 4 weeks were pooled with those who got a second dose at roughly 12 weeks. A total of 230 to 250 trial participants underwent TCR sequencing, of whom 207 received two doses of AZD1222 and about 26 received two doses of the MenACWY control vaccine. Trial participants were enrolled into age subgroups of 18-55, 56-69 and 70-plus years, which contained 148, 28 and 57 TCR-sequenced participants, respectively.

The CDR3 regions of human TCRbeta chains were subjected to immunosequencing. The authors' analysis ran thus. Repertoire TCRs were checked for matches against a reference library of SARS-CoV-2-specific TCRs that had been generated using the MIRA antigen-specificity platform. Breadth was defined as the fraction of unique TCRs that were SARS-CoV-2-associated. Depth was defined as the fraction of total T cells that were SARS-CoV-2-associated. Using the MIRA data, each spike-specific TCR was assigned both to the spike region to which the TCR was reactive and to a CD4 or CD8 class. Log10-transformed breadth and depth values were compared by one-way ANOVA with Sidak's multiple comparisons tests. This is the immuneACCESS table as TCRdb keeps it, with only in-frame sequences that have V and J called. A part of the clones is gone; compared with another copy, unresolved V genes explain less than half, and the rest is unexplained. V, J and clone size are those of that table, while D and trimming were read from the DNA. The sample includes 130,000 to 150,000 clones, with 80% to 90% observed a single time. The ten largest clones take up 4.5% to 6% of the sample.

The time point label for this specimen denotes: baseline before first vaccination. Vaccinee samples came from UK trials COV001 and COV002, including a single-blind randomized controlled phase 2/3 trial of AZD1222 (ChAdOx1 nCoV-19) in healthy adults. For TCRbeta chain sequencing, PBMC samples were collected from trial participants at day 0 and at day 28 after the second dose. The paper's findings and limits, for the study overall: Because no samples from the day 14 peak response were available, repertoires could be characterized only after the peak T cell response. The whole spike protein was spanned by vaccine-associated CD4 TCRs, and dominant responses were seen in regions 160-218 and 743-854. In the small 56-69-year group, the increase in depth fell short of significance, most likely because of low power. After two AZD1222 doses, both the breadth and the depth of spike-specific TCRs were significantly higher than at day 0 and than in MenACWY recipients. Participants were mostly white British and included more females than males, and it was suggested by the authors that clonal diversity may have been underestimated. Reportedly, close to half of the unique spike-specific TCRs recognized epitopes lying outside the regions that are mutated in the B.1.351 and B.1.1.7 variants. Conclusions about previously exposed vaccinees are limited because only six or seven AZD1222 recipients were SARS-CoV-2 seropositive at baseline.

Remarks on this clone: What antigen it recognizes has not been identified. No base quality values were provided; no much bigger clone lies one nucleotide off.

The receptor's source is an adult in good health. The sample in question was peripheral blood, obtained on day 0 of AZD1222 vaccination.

The nucleotide sequence reads as follows: TGTGCCTGGAGTCCGGGGCTTCATCAGCCCCAGCATTTT. Its protein product is CAWSPGLHQPQHF. The rearrangement combines TRBV30 with TRBJ1-5; matching of 5 bases hints at TRBD1 as the D gene. The cysteine opens and the phenylalanine closes a CDR3 of 13 amino acids. Of all the DNA, just the CDR3 is kept, 39 bases in frame from base 1. Via the germline V gene (reference sequence), CDR1 is GTSNPN and CDR2 SVGIG. Trimming at the junction amounts to 2 bases on V and 5 bases on J, and the germline ends lie 10 bases apart.